The rows below give T cell receptor beta chains drawn from one sample of a study of blood T cell repertoires in COVID-19. Assay: immunoSEQ multiplex PCR; the TCRdb copy retains only in-frame clones and omits some. The table has tens of thousands of clones, over 70% seen once. The source material was peripheral blood. The receptor set was obtained from a woman aged 70-85 years with acute or convalescent COVID-19. Both conserved end residues are part of each CDR3. A D gene is named only where the DNA matches it firmly. Not every row has a clone size; where given, it reads once, few, many or a size class.

J | D | size | length | V | CDR3 | DNA
TRBJ2-1 | TRBD2 | - | 17 | TRBV19 | CASSASPSGTSYNEQFF | TGTGCCAGTAGTGCCTCTCCTAGCGGGACCTCCTACAATGAGCAGTTCTTC
TRBJ1-1 | - | - | 12 | TRBV15 | CATSGGGTEAFF | TGTGCCACCAGCGGGGGGGGGACTGAAGCTTTCTTT
TRBJ1-4 | - | once | 13 | TRBV30 | CAGNQGANEKLFF | TGTGCCGGGAACCAGGGCGCTAATGAAAAACTGTTTTTT
TRBJ1-1 | TRBD1 | - | 15 | TRBV6-1 | CASSEGTGRDTEAFF | TGTGCCAGCAGTGAAGGGACAGGGAGGGACACTGAAGCTTTCTTT
TRBJ2-5 | - | - | 14 | TRBV7-9 | CASSLAGRPETQYF | TGTGCCAGCAGCTTAGCGGGGCGCCCGGAGACCCAGTACTTC
TRBJ2-3 | - | - | 13 | TRBV5-5 | CASSLGTADTQYF | TGTGCCAGCAGCCTGGGGACTGCAGATACGCAGTATTTT
TRBJ2-1 | TRBD2 | - | 15 | TRBV11-3 | CASSSGTSPYNEQFF | TGTGCCAGCAGCTCCGGGACTAGTCCCTACAATGAGCAGTTCTTC
TRBJ1-2 | - | - | 14 | TRBV6-5 | CASSYLDRNYGYTF | TGTGCCAGCAGTTACCTCGACAGAAACTATGGCTACACCTTC
TRBJ1-6 | TRBD1 | - | 15 | TRBV7-2 | CASRERTGWESPLHF | TGTGCCAGCAGGGAGAGGACAGGGTGGGAATCACCCCTCCACTTT
TRBJ1-2 | - | - | 15 | TRBV7-8 | CASSLAPDTVYGYTF | TGTGCCAGCAGCTTAGCTCCCGACACTGTCTATGGCTACACCTTC
TRBJ1-1 | TRBD1 | - | 17 | TRBV24-1 | CATSDLRQGQLLSEAFF | TGTGCCACCAGTGATTTGAGGCAGGGACAGCTTTTGTCTGAAGCTTTCTTT
TRBJ2-1 | TRBD2 | few | 15 | TRBV9 | CASSPRTSENNEQFF | TGTGCCAGCAGCCCCCGGACTAGCGAAAACAATGAGCAGTTCTTC
TRBJ1-3 | TRBD1 | - | 18 | TRBV6-2/TRBV6-3 | CASSSSRTGGLSGNTIYF | TGTGCCAGCAGTTCCAGCCGGACAGGGGGGCTCTCTGGAAACACCATATATTTT
TRBJ1-5 | - | - | 14 | TRBV27 | CASSLGPGGQPQHF | TGTGCCAGCAGTTTGGGCCCCGGAGGTCAGCCCCAGCATTTT
TRBJ1-2 | TRBD1 | - | 18 | TRBV4-1 | CASSPEIAGTGNHYGYTF | TGCGCCAGCAGCCCCGAAATCGCCGGGACAGGGAACCACTATGGCTACACCTTC
TRBJ2-3 | - | - | 14 | TRBV19 | CASSMGLRTDTQYF | TGTGCCAGTAGTATGGGACTGCGCACAGATACGCAGTATTTT
TRBJ2-6 | TRBD1 | - | 18 | TRBV19 | CASSIGTGPLSGANVLTF | TGTGCCAGTAGCATAGGGACAGGGCCCCTCTCTGGGGCCAACGTCCTGACTTTC
TRBJ2-2 | - | - | 15 | TRBV6-5 | CARRPTGGGTGELFF | TGTGCCAGAAGGCCCACGGGGGGCGGCACCGGGGAGCTGTTTTTT
TRBJ2-3 | - | - | 14 | TRBV7-8 | CASSLGGATDTQYF | TGTGCCAGCAGCTTAGGTGGGGCTACAGATACGCAGTATTTT
TRBJ1-6 | - | - | 16 | TRBV11-2 | CASSLDPGGAGSPLHF | TGTGCCAGCAGCTTAGATCCGGGGGGCGCGGGTTCACCCCTCCACTTT
TRBJ1-1 | - | - | 13 | TRBV28 | CASSSRPLRRAFF | TGTGCCAGCAGTTCCAGACCCCTCAGGCGTGCTTTCTTT
TRBJ1-5 | TRBD1 | - | 15 | TRBV11-2 | CASSFRGQANQPQHF | TGTGCCAGCAGCTTCCGTGGACAGGCCAATCAGCCCCAGCATTTT
TRBJ2-1 | TRBD2 | - | 14 | TRBV28 | CASRPGLAGNEQFF | TGTGCCAGCAGACCGGGACTAGCGGGTAATGAGCAGTTCTTC
TRBJ1-3 | - | - | 15 | TRBV7-9 | CASSATSGIGNTIYF | TGTGCCAGCAGCGCCACATCAGGGATTGGAAACACCATATATTTT
TRBJ1-6 | - | - | 16 | TRBV5-5 | CASSLGWGRLESPLHF | TGTGCCAGCAGCTTGGGCTGGGGCAGGTTGGAATCACCCCTCCACTTT
TRBJ1-1 | TRBD1 | - | 19 | TRBV7-9 | CASSLILITLSGGNTEAFF | TGTGCCAGCAGCTTAATCCTCATTACCCTTTCAGGGGGCAACACTGAAGCTTTCTTT
TRBJ2-3 | - | - | 15 | TRBV19 | CASSNSNPSTDTQYF | TGTGCCAGTAGTAACTCCAACCCCTCCACAGATACGCAGTATTTT
TRBJ1-5 | TRBD1 | once | 15 | TRBV2 | CASSEQGASNQPQHF | TGTGCCAGCAGTGAACAGGGGGCTAGCAATCAGCCCCAGCATTTT
TRBJ1-2 | TRBD1 | - | 14 | TRBV28 | CASSLTDRGFGYTF | TGTGCCAGCAGTTTGACGGACAGGGGATTCGGCTACACCTTC
TRBJ2-5 | TRBD2 | - | 15 | TRBV27 | CASSLSGLPQETQYF | TGTGCCAGCAGTTTATCGGGACTACCCCAAGAGACCCAGTACTTC
TRBJ2-1 | - | - | 14 | TRBV27 | CASSWDTRDDEQFF | TGTGCCAGCAGCTGGGACACGAGGGACGATGAGCAGTTCTTC
TRBJ1-1 | - | - | 12 | TRBV28 | CASSPPNTEAFF | TGTGCCAGCAGTCCTCCTAACACTGAAGCTTTCTTT
TRBJ2-1 | TRBD2 | - | 16 | TRBV3-1/TRBV3-2 | CASSQDLGEGRDEQFF | TGTGCCAGCAGCCAAGATCTGGGGGAGGGCCGGGATGAGCAGTTCTTC
TRBJ1-6 | TRBD1 | - | 16 | TRBV3-1/TRBV3-2 | CASSQEGRTGGSPLHF | TGTGCCAGCAGCCAAGAGGGGCGGACAGGGGGGTCACCCCTCCACTTT
TRBJ2-3 | TRBD2 | - | 16 | TRBV7-2 | CASSLKTSGATDTQYF | TGTGCCAGCAGCTTAAAGACTAGCGGGGCCACAGATACGCAGTATTTT
TRBJ1-1 | TRBD1 | - | 15 | TRBV2 | CASSEAPGGITEAFF | TGTGCCAGCAGTGAAGCCCCAGGGGGCATAACTGAAGCTTTCTTT
TRBJ2-5 | TRBD1 | - | 16 | TRBV9 | CASSVDRGQEAETQYF | TGTGCCAGCAGCGTAGACAGGGGGCAGGAGGCGGAGACCCAGTACTTC
TRBJ2-3 | TRBD2 | - | 14 | TRBV6-5 | CASSTQRGGNTQYF | TGTGCCAGCAGCACCCAGCGGGGGGGTAATACGCAGTATTTT
TRBJ1-4 | - | - | 15 | TRBV11-3 | CASSRRQATNEKLFF | TGTGCCAGCAGCCGAAGACAGGCAACTAATGAAAAACTGTTTTTT
TRBJ1-3 | - | - | 17 | TRBV5-1 | CASSLFLQAVLGNTIYF | TGCGCCAGCAGCTTATTCCTACAGGCGGTTCTTGGAAACACCATATATTTT
TRBJ2-3 | - | - | 13 | TRBV6-5 | CASSSSFTDTQYF | TGTGCCAGCAGTTCTTCCTTCACAGATACGCAGTATTTT
TRBJ1-1 | TRBD1 | - | 13 | TRBV6-5 | CATRGQENTEAFF | TGTGCCACCCGGGGACAGGAGAACACTGAAGCTTTCTTT
TRBJ1-2 | - | - | 17 | TRBV18 | CASSPNSQPGDSDGYTF | TGTGCCAGCTCACCAAATTCTCAGCCGGGGGACTCGGATGGCTACACCTTC
TRBJ2-1 | TRBD1 | - | 16 | TRBV14 | CASSHLGQNTYNEQFF | TGTGCCAGCAGCCACCTGGGACAGAACACCTACAATGAGCAGTTCTTC
TRBJ1-5 | - | - | 15 | TRBV4-1 | CASSQETERGQPQHF | TGCGCCAGCAGCCAAGAAACAGAGAGAGGGCAGCCCCAGCATTTT
TRBJ2-5 | - | - | 14 | TRBV27 | CASSFSTGRGTQYF | TGTGCCAGCAGTTTCTCGACAGGGCGGGGGACCCAGTACTTC
TRBJ1-2 | TRBD1 | - | 16 | TRBV7-2 | CASSLEGTGFGDGYTF | TGTGCCAGCAGCTTAGAGGGGACAGGGTTCGGTGATGGCTACACCTTC
TRBJ2-2 | TRBD2 | - | 17 | TRBV19 | CATLRRLAGSNTGELFF | TGTGCCACCCTAAGGAGACTAGCGGGGTCGAACACCGGGGAGCTGTTTTTT
TRBJ2-1 | - | - | 17 | TRBV4-3 | CASSPTARRVVYNEQFF | TGCGCCAGCAGCCCTACCGCCCGGAGAGTCGTCTACAATGAGCAGTTCTTC
TRBJ2-3 | TRBD2 | - | 13 | TRBV12-3/TRBV12-4 | CASSSSGTDTQYF | TGTGCCAGCAGTTCTAGCGGAACAGATACGCAGTATTTT
TRBJ1-1 | - | few | 14 | TRBV18 | CASSQERQLPEAFF | TGTGCCAGCTCCCAGGAGAGACAGCTGCCTGAAGCTTTCTTT
TRBJ2-5 | - | - | 14 | TRBV18 | CASSPWGEGETQYF | TGTGCCAGCTCACCCTGGGGGGAAGGAGAGACCCAGTACTTC
TRBJ2-6 | - | - | 17 | TRBV9 | CASSTTGSSDGANVLTF | TGTGCCAGCAGCACGACAGGCTCATCGGACGGGGCCAACGTCCTGACTTTC
TRBJ1-4 | - | few | 13 | TRBV2 | CATLIRANEKLFF | TGTGCCACGCTGATCCGGGCTAATGAAAAACTGTTTTTT
TRBJ1-5 | - | - | 13 | TRBV12-3/TRBV12-4 | CASAQGRNQPQHF | TGTGCCAGCGCACAGGGAAGGAATCAGCCCCAGCATTTT
TRBJ1-5 | - | - | 18 | TRBV28 | CASRALGSRIYSNQPQHF | TGTGCCAGCAGGGCTTTAGGGAGCCGCATCTATAGCAATCAGCCCCAGCATTTT
TRBJ1-1 | - | - | 13 | TRBV3-1/TRBV3-2 | CASSLTANTEAFF | TGTGCCAGCAGCCTGACAGCGAACACTGAAGCTTTCTTT
TRBJ2-2 | TRBD1 | - | 20 | TRBV15 | CATSREVMRTGVANTGELFF | TGTGCCACCAGCAGAGAAGTCATGAGGACAGGGGTTGCGAACACCGGGGAGCTGTTTTTT
TRBJ1-2 | - | - | 16 | TRBV3-1/TRBV3-2 | CASSLGATKGNYGYTF | TGTGCCAGCAGCCTGGGGGCCACCAAGGGGAACTATGGCTACACCTTC